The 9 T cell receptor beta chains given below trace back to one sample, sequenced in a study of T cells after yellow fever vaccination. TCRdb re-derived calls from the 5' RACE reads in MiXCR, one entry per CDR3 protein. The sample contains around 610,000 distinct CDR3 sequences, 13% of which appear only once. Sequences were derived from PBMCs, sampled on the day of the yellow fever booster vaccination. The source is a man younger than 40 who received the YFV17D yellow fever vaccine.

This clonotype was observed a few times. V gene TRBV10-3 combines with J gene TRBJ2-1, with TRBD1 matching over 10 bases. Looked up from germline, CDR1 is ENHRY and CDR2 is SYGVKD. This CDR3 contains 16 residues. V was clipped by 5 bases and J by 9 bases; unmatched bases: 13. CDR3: CAISPGTGEKVVEQFF. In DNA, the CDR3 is TGTGCCATCAGTCCCGGGACAGGGGAAAAGGTGGTTGAGCAGTTCTTC.

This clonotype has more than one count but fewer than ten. This chain's CDR3 is CASIMGDEQFF. The CDR3 DNA reads as TGTGCCAGCATAATGGGCGATGAGCAGTTCTTC. V usage is TRBV7-8 and J usage is TRBJ2-1; D is undetermined. This CDR3 comprises 11 residues. Trimming removed 7 bases at V and 8 bases at J, with 9 bases between. CDR1 SGHVS and CDR2 FQNEAQ come from the germline V gene.

CDR3 bases: TGTGCCAGCAGCGCGGGACTAGCGACCTACAATGAGCAGTTCTTC. This gives the protein CASSAGLATYNEQFF. This chain links TRBV2 with TRBJ2-1; 10 positions match TRBD2. CDR3 length equals 15 residues. V lost 6 bases and J lost 2; bases outside the gene matches: 4. Germline V gives CDR1 SNHLY, CDR2 FYNNEI.

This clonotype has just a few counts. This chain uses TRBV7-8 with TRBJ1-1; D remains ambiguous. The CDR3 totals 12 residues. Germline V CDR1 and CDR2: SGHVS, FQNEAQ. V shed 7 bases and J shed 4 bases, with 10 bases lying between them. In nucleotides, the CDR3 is TGTGCCAGCATCATACTCGCCACTGAAGCTTTCTTT. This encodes CASIILATEAFF. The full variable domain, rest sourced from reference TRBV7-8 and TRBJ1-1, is GAGVSQSPRYKVAKRGQDVALRCDPISGHVSLFWYQQALGQGPEFLTYFQNEAQLDKSGLPSDRFFAERPEGSVSTLKIQRTQQEDSAVYLCASIILATEAFFGQGTRLTVV.

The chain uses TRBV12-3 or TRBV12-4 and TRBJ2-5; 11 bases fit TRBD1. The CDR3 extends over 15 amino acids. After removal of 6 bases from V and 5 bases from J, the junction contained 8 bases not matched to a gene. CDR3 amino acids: CASSPGTGGVETQYF. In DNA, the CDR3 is TGTGCCAGCAGCCCCGGGACAGGGGGTGTGGAGACCCAGTACTTC.

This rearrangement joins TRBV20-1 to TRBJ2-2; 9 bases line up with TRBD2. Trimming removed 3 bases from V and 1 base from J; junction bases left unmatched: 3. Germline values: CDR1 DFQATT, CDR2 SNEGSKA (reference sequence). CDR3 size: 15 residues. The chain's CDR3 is CSARLAGENTGELFF. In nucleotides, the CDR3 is TGCAGTGCTAGGTTAGCGGGGGAGAACACCGGGGAGCTGTTTTTT.

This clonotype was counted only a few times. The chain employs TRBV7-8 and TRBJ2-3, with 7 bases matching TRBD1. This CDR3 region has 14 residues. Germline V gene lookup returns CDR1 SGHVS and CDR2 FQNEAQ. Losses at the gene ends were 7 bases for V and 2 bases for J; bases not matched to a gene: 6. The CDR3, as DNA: TGTGCCAGCATCCGGGACAGCTACACAGATACGCAGTATTTT. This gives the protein CASIRDSYTDTQYF.

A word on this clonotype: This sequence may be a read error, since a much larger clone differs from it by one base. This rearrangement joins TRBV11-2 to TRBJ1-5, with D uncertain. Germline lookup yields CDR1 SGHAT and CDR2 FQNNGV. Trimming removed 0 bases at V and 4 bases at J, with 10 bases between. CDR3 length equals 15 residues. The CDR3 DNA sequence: TGTGCCAGCAGCTTAGATGTCACGGGAAATCAGCCCCAGCATTTT. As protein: CASSLDVTGNQPQHF.

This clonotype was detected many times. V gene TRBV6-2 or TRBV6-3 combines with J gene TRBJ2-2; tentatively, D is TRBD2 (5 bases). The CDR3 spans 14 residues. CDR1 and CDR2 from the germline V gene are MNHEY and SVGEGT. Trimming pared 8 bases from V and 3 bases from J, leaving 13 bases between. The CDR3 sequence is CASSEDGDTGELFF. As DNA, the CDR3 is TGTGCCAGCTCTGAGGACGGGGACACCGGGGAGCTGTTTTTT.